Sequencing of this T cell receptor beta chain was carried out in a study of blood T cell repertoires in COVID-19. Study as a whole: Samples representing acute and convalescent COVID-19 were sourced from the United States, Italy and Spain. Sources were T cells, B-cell-depleted T cells, or PBMCs; the material itself was cDNA or gDNA.

In the source study's methods: Estimation of nucleated cell counts was performed using reference gene primer amplification. TCRdb's table, derived via immunoSEQ multiplex PCR, lists solely in-frame clones and lacks some. V and J calls and clone size follow that table, whereas D and trimming were derived from the DNA. The sample consists of 150,000 to 200,000 clones, roughly nine tenths of them appearing once. Trimming cost V 4 bases and J 6 bases; bases outside gene matches: 9. The CDR3 has 15 amino acids. Germline CDR1 reads WSHSY; CDR2 reads SAAADI. Sequenced sample: peripheral blood. This clonotype was sampled from a man aged 70-80 years with active or convalescent COVID-19. This chain uses TRBV10-2 with TRBJ1-2, with 9 bases fitting TRBD1. The CDR3 here is CASSAGQGYNHGYTF. The CDR3 nucleotides read TGCGCCAGCAGTGCGGGACAGGGTTATAATCATGGCTACACCTTC.